The 14 T cell receptor beta chains given below trace back to one sample, sequenced in a study of T cells in tumors after PD-1 blockade. Generated by immunoSEQ multiplex PCR, the TCRdb table keeps only in-frame clones and is missing some. This sample has some 60,000 clones, with about 82% found just once. Source: PBMCs, taken before anti-PD-1 treatment. The receptors were sampled from a human donor with basal cell carcinoma.

V gene TRBV30 combines with J gene TRBJ1-6; TRBD1 is a possible D gene (6 bases). CDR1 is GTSNPN and CDR2 is SVGIG in the germline V gene (reference sequence). The CDR3 loop spans 14 amino acids. V lost 2 bases and J lost 8, with 13 bases in between. As DNA, the CDR3 is TGTGCCTGGAGTAGGACAGATTCCGATTCACCCCTCCACTTT. Its translation: CAWSRTDSDSPLHF.

This sequence joins TRBV30 and TRBJ2-5; 7 positions match TRBD2. This CDR3 region has 12 residues. Germline CDR1 is GTSNPN and CDR2 is SVGIG (reference sequence). After removal of 1 base from V and 4 bases from J, the junction contained 0 bases not matched to a gene. The DNA for the CDR3 is TGTGCCTGGAGTGGGGGGGGAGAGACCCAGTACTTC. Protein sequence: CAWSGGGETQYF. The variable domain in full, completed from reference TRBV30 and TRBJ2-5, reads SQTIHQWPATLVQPVGSPLSLECTVEGTSNPNLYWYRQAAGRGLQLLFYSVGIGQISSEVPQNLSASRPQDRQFILSSKKLLLSDSGFYLCAWSGGGETQYFGPGTRLLVL.

In its sample, this clone was seen once. This sequence joins TRBV3-1 (or the pseudogene TRBV3-2) and TRBJ2-3, with 9 bases fitting TRBD2. The CDR3 covers 15 residues. The germline V gene encodes CDR1 LGHDT and CDR2 YNNKEL (reference sequence). Germline trimming cut 4 bases from V and 2 bases from J; bases unmatched to any gene: 4. The CDR3 reads CASSLLAGATDTQYF. The CDR3 DNA is TGTGCCAGCAGCCTCTTAGCGGGGGCCACAGATACGCAGTATTTT.

The chain employs TRBV6-1 and TRBJ1-1; D is ambiguous. This CDR3 region has 15 residues. Per germline, CDR1 MNHNS and CDR2 SASEGT. Trimming pared 0 bases from V and 3 bases from J, leaving 11 bases between. The CDR3 protein is CASSEALAVDTEAFF. The CDR3 DNA reads TGTGCCAGCAGTGAAGCGTTGGCGGTTGACACTGAAGCTTTCTTT.

The chain has TRBV5-4 and TRBJ2-1; the match to TRBD2 covers 8 bases. The CDR3 sequence is 15 residues long. In germline, CDR1 is SGHNT, CDR2 YYREEE (reference sequence). V gave up 4 bases and J gave up 0 bases; unmatched junction bases: 3. As DNA, the CDR3 is TGTGCCAGCAGCCCGGGGGGGGGCTCCTACAATGAGCAGTTCTTC. This codes for CASSPGGGSYNEQFF. Full variable domain (missing parts from reference TRBV5-4 and TRBJ2-1): ETGVTQSPTHLIKTRGQQVTLRCSSQSGHNTVSWYQQALGQGPQFIFQYYREEENGRGNFPPRFSGLQFPNYSSELNVNALELDDSALYLCASSPGGGSYNEQFFGPGTRLTVL.

In its sample, this clone was seen once. The chain employs TRBV2 and TRBJ2-2; 7 positions match TRBD1. Per germline, CDR1 SNHLY and CDR2 FYNNEI. Trimming took 7 bases from V and 7 from J; bases not matched to a gene: 9. This CDR3 has 14 amino acids. The CDR3 protein is CASTLQGLGGELFF. In nucleotides, the CDR3 is TGTGCCAGCACGCTACAGGGGCTGGGCGGGGAGCTGTTTTTT.

This chain links TRBV5-1 with TRBJ2-2, with TRBD2 matching over 11 bases. The junction had 4 bases not matched to a gene; V was cut back by 3 bases and J by 6 bases. Germline CDR1 is SGHRS and CDR2 is YFSETQ. The CDR3 extends over 15 amino acids. This chain's CDR3 is CASSSVAGGPGELFF. The CDR3 DNA is TGCGCCAGCAGCTCGGTAGCGGGGGGGCCCGGGGAGCTGTTTTTT.

CDR3 sequence reads: CASSPSWGAVGYTF. The DNA of the CDR3 is TGTGCCAGCAGCCCATCTTGGGGCGCCGTTGGCTACACCTTC. The chain couples TRBV11-3 to TRBJ1-2, with D possibly TRBD1 on 5 matching bases. Trimming shortened V by 5 bases and J by 7 bases, and 17 bases separated the two germline ends. The CDR3 spans 14 residues. Looked up from germline, CDR1 is SGHNT and CDR2 is YENEEA.

V usage is TRBV7-9 and J usage is TRBJ1-1, with TRBD1 as a possible D gene (6 bases). Per germline, CDR1 SEHNR and CDR2 FQNEAQ (reference sequence). Deletions cut 1 base from V and 4 bases from J, with 10 bases between. This CDR3 is 14 amino acids long. The CDR3 protein is CASSLDQGTTEAFF. The CDR3 DNA reads TGTGCCAGCAGCTTAGACCAGGGGACCACTGAAGCTTTCTTT.

Remarks on this clone: The same CDR3 also results from other DNA sequences found in this sample. The genes are TRBV20-1 and TRBJ2-7; TRBD2 is a possible D gene (5 bases). Trimming stripped 3 bases from V and 4 bases from J, with 13 bases between. The CDR3 covers 13 residues. Looked up from germline, CDR1 is DFQATT and CDR2 is SNEGSKA (reference sequence). CDR3: CSASVSGVYEQYF. CDR3 sequence (DNA): TGCAGTGCTAGTGTTTCCGGGGTTTACGAGCAGTACTTC.

V and J are TRBV13 and TRBJ2-2, with D possibly TRBD2 on 5 matching bases. CDR1 PRHDT and CDR2 FYEKMQ come from the germline V gene (reference sequence). V lost 0 bases and J 0 bases, leaving 14 bases between the germline ends. This CDR3 is built from 18 residues. CDR3 sequence (DNA): TGTGCCAGCAGCTTAGGGGACTCCAAAATTCCGAACACCGGGGAGCTGTTTTTT. The encoded protein is CASSLGDSKIPNTGELFF.

The V and J genes are TRBV12-5 and TRBJ2-3; the D gene is possibly TRBD2 (6 bases). CDR1 is LGHNT and CDR2 is FRNRAP in the germline V gene. This CDR3 comprises 15 residues. V was cut by 1 base and J by 0 bases, with 8 bases left in between. This CDR3 is CASGLGGDSTDTQYF. The CDR3 DNA is TGTGCTAGTGGTTTGGGCGGGGATAGCACAGATACGCAGTATTTT.

This clone has a single count. The CDR3 reads CASSYQGVSSYEQYF. The CDR3 nucleotides read TGTGCCAGCAGCTACCAGGGGGTTAGCTCCTACGAGCAGTACTTC. The chain combines TRBV5-4 with TRBJ2-7, with 7 bases aligning to TRBD1. CDR3 length: 15 amino acids. V gave up 3 bases and J gave up 0 bases; unmatched junction bases: 6. The germline V gene encodes CDR1 SGHNT and CDR2 YYREEE (reference sequence).

This rearrangement joins TRBV2 to TRBJ2-1; 8 nucleotides agree with TRBD2. The CDR3 spans 14 residues. V gave up 3 bases and J gave up 9 bases; unmatched junction bases: 7. Germline CDR1 reads SNHLY; CDR2 reads FYNNEI. In nucleotides, the CDR3 is TGTGCCAGCAGTGATCAGGGGACTAGTCCTGAGCAGTTCTTC. As protein: CASSDQGTSPEQFF.